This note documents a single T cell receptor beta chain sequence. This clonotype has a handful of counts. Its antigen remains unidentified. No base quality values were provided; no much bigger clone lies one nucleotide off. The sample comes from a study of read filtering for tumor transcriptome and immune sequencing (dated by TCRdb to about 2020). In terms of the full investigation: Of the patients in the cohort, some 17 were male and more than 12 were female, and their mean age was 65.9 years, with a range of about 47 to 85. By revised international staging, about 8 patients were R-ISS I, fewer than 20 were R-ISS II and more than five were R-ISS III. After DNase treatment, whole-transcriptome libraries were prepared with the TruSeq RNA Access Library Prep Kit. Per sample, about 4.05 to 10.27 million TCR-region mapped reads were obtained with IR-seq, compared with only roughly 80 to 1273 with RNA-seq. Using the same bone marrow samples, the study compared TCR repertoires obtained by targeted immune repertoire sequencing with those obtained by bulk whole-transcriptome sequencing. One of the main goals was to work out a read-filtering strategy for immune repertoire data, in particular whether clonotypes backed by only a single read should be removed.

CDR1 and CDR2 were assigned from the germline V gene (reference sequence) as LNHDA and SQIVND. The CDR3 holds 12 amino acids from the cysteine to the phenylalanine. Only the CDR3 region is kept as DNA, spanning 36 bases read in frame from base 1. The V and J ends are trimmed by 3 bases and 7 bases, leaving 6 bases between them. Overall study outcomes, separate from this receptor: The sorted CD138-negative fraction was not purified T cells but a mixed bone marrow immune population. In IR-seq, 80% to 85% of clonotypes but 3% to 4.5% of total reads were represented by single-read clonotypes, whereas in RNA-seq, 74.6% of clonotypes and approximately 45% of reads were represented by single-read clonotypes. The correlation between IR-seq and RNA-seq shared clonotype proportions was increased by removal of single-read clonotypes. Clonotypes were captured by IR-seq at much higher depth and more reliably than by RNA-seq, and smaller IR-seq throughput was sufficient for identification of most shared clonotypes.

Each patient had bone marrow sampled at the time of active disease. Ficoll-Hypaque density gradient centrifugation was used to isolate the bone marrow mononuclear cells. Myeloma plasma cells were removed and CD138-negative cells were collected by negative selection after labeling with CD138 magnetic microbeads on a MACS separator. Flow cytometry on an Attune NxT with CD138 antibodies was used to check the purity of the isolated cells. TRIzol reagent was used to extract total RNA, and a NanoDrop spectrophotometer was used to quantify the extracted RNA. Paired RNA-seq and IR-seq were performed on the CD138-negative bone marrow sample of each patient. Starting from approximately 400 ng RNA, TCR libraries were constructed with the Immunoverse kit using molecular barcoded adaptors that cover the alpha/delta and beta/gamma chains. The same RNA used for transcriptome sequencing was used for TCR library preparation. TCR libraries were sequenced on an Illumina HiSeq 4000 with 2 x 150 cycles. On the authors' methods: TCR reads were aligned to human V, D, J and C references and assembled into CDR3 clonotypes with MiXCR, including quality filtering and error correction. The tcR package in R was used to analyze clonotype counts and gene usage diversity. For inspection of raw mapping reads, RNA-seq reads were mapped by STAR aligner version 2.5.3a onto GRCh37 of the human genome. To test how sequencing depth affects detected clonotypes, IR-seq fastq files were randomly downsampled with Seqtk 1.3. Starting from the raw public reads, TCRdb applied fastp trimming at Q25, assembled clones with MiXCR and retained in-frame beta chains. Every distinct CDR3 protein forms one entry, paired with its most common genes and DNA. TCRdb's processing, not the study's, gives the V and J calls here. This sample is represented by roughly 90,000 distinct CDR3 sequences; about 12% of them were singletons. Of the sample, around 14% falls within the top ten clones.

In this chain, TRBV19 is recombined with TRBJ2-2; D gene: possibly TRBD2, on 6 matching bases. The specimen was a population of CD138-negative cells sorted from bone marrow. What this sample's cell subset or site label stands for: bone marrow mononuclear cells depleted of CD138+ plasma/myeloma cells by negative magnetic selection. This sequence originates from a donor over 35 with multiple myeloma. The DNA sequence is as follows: TGTGCCAGTAGTATCGGGGGCGGGGAGCTGTTTTTT. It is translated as CASSIGGGELFF.